The clone carrying this T cell receptor beta chain has just a few counts. Its antigen is unknown. This sample was taken from a study of CD8+ T cells in alopecia areata. General study points: More clonal than normal scalp was lesional scalp, particularly alopecia totalis/universalis. In scalp samples, resident alphabeta T cells of normal skin are also sequenced.

Per germline, CDR1 MGHDK and CDR2 SYGVNS. Losses at the gene ends were 10 bases for V and 9 bases for J; bases not matched to a gene: 12. This CDR3 comprises 14 residues. It was cDNA, reverse transcribed from extracted RNA, that served as the sequencing template. Measured with immunoSEQ multiplex PCR; TCRdb has only the in-frame clones, and not every one. The sample contains approximately 59,000 clones, more than 40% of which appear only once. The receptor comes from a human donor with alopecia areata. The specimen comprised CD8+ T cells sorted from blood, sampled at week 0. The V and J genes are TRBV25-1 and TRBJ2-1; 10 bases map to TRBD2. The CDR3: CANPGLALLGEQFF. The CDR3 DNA reads TGTGCCAACCCGGGACTAGCGCTTTTAGGTGAGCAGTTCTTC.